This T cell receptor (beta chain) was recorded in a study of T cells after yellow fever vaccination. Notes on the study in general: Clones from primary vaccination mostly reappeared after the booster (over 95% CD4, roughly 87% CD8).

V was clipped by 0 bases and J by 3 bases, with 3 bases between them. The CDR3 sequence is 13 residues long. In germline, CDR1 is LNHDA, CDR2 SQIVND (reference sequence). A process of 5'RACE template switching, which added a universal primer site and UMIs, was used to make TCR cDNA. Using its own MiXCR run on the 5' RACE reads, TCRdb lists one record per CDR3 protein. The table includes 200,000 or so distinct CDR3 sequences, roughly 6.2% detected once. This clonotype occurred many times. The antigen remains unidentified. The rearrangement uses TRBV19 and TRBJ2-1, with D unclear. Here the sequenced sample was CD4+ T cells sorted from PBMCs, taken on the day of the yellow fever booster vaccination. The sequence came from a man younger than 40 who received the YFV17D yellow fever vaccine. CDR3 in amino acids: CASSIERYNEQFF. CDR3 sequence (DNA): TGTGCCAGTAGTATAGAACGCTACAATGAGCAGTTCTTC.